This T cell receptor beta chain is from a study of shared clonotypes between healthy human individuals. Study in general: The study used three CD4 naive, three CD4 memory, two CD8 naive and one CD8 memory plate per donor. Broader study findings: Larger richness was generally estimated for naive than memory subsets.

This clone was seen only a few times. Its antigen is undetermined. Assay: immunoSEQ multiplex PCR; the TCRdb copy retains only in-frame clones and omits some. The sample has approximately 330,000 clones; about 70% are singletons. The V and J ends lost 5 bases and 2 bases respectively, with 18 bases between them. The CDR3 is 16 residues long. Looked up from germline, CDR1 is MNHEY and CDR2 is SVGAGI. The specimen was memory CD4+ T cells sorted from blood. As for subset: CD45RA-negative fraction. This receptor was identified in a man aged 25 to 40 in good health. V usage is TRBV6-5 and J usage is TRBJ1-2; no clear D gene. CDR3 sequence (DNA): TGTGCCAGCAGTCACTGGACCGGCCGACGGAACTATGGCTACACCTTC. This codes for CASSHWTGRRNYGYTF.